A selection of T cell receptor beta chains follows, all from one sample in a study of radiation and T cells in renal cell carcinoma. Produced via immunoSEQ multiplex PCR; TCRdb's table is partial and in-frame only. The sample has fewer than 8,500 clones; 65% are singletons. Specimen: tumor tissue, collected from a patient whose treatment was nephrectomy without radiotherapy. All receptors come from a woman aged 65 to 85 with renal cell carcinoma. The CDR3 runs from the conserved cysteine through the conserved F or W. Fields, in order: clone size, D gene, J gene, V gene, CDR3 DNA, CDR3 protein. A D gene is named only where the DNA matches it firmly. Clone size is shown for a subset of rows, as once, few, many or a class of expanded clone.

clone size: .; D gene: .; J gene: TRBJ2-3; V gene: TRBV19; CDR3 DNA: TGTGCCAGTACCCCCCGGAGGGGAATCTCTAGCACAGATACGCAGTATTTT; CDR3 protein: CASTPRRGISSTDTQYF
clone size: .; D gene: .; J gene: TRBJ2-1; V gene: TRBV6-7; CDR3 DNA: TGTGCCAGCAGCCGACAAGGGTCCTACAATGAGCAGTTCTTC; CDR3 protein: CASSRQGSYNEQFF
clone size: few; D gene: .; J gene: TRBJ1-1; V gene: TRBV27; CDR3 DNA: TGTGCCAGCAGCCAGAGGGTTGAAGCTTTCTTT; CDR3 protein: CASSQRVEAFF
clone size: .; D gene: .; J gene: TRBJ2-7; V gene: TRBV6-6; CDR3 DNA: TGTGCCAGCAGTTCCTCTCCAGGAGCCTACGAGCAGTACTTC; CDR3 protein: CASSSSPGAYEQYF
clone size: .; D gene: TRBD1; J gene: TRBJ1-1; V gene: TRBV9; CDR3 DNA: TGTGCCAGCAGCGTATGGCCTACCCCACAGGGGGGCAGGGACACTGAAGCTTTCTTT; CDR3 protein: CASSVWPTPQGGRDTEAFF
clone size: medium-sized; D gene: .; J gene: TRBJ1-1; V gene: TRBV6-1; CDR3 DNA: TGTGCCAGCAGTGAAGTACCGGGATTTGTGTCTGAAGCTTTCTTT; CDR3 protein: CASSEVPGFVSEAFF
clone size: .; D gene: .; J gene: TRBJ2-1; V gene: TRBV6-1; CDR3 DNA: TGTGCCAGCAGTGAAGCGTGGGGGGGGCAGGGTCAGGGGTTCTTC; CDR3 protein: CASSEAWGGQGQGFF
clone size: .; D gene: .; J gene: TRBJ2-3; V gene: TRBV25-1; CDR3 DNA: TGTGCCAGCAGCGCACGAGATACGCAGTATTTT; CDR3 protein: CASSARDTQYF
clone size: few; D gene: TRBD2; J gene: TRBJ2-5; V gene: TRBV7-6; CDR3 DNA: TGTGCCAGCAGCTTAGGGGGGGGAGAGACCCAGTACTTC; CDR3 protein: CASSLGGGETQYF
clone size: .; D gene: .; J gene: TRBJ2-7; V gene: TRBV2; CDR3 DNA: TGTGCCAGCACCGGGACCTCCTACGAGCAGTACTTC; CDR3 protein: CASTGTSYEQYF
clone size: .; D gene: .; J gene: TRBJ1-3; V gene: TRBV7-6; CDR3 DNA: TGTGCCAGCAGCTTAGGGGACACCTCGAGTGGAAACACCATATATTTT; CDR3 protein: CASSLGDTSSGNTIYF
clone size: .; D gene: .; J gene: TRBJ1-1; V gene: TRBV6-1; CDR3 DNA: TGTGCCAGCAGTGTAGGAGGGGAGGGCACTGAAGCTTTCTTT; CDR3 protein: CASSVGGEGTEAFF